This T cell receptor beta chain originates from a study of T cells in Graves' hyperthyroidism and ophthalmopathy. V lost 6 bases, J lost 4 bases, and 9 bases stayed unmatched. Germline V gives CDR1 MNHNS, CDR2 SASEGT. CDR3 size: 15 residues. Comments on this clonotype: What it recognizes is unknown.

Amplified regions were TCR beta CDR3 sequences from RNA transcripts. The HTBI primer set was used in a first-round RT-PCR of the TCR CDR3. A single record per CDR3 protein comes from TCRdb applying MiXCR to the multiplex PCR reads. Seen here are about 710,000 distinct CDR3 sequences, less than 20% observed once, and the top ten hold over 7.5%. Study results and caveats: Researchers found most expanded thyroid clonotypes above 0.001 in blood as well. Stable hyperthyroidism was separated from ophthalmopathy by a model based on 13 V-J features.

PBMCs were sourced from over 8.5 ml fresh peripheral blood. V gene TRBV6-1 combines with J gene TRBJ2-1, with 7 nucleotides matching TRBD1. The sequence was obtained from a man aged 18 to 30 with Graves' hyperthyroidism. Sequenced material: blood. Written as DNA, the CDR3 is TGTGCCAGCAGCTCCGACAGGGTTCAATACAATGAGCAGTTCTTC. This encodes CASSSDRVQYNEQFF.